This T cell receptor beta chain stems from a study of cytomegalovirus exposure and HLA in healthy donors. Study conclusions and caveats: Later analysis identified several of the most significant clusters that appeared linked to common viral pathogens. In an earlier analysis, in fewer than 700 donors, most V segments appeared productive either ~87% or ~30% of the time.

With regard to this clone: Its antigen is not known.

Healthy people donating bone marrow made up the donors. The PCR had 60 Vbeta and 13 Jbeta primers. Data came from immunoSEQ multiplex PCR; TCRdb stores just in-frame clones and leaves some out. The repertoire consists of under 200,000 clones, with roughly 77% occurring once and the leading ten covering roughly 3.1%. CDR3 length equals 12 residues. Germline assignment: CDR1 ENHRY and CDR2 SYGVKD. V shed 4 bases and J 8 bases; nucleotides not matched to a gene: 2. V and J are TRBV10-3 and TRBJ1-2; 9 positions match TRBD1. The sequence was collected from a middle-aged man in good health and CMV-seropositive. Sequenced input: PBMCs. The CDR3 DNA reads TGTGCCATCAGTGTTGGACAGGGGGGCTACACCTTC. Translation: CAISVGQGGYTF.